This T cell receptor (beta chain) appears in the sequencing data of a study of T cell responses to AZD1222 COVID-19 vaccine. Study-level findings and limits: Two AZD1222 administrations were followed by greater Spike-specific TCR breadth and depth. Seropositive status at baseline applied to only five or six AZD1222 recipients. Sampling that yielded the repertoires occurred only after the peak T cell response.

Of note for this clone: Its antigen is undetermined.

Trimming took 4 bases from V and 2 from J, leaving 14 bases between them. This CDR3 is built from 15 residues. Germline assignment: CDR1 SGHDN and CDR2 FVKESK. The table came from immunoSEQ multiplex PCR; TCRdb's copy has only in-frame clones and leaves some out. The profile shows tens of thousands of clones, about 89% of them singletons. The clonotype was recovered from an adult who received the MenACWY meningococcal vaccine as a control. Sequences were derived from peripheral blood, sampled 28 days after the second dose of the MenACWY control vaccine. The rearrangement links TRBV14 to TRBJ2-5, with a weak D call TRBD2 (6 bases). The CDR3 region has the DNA TGTGCCAGCAGCCGACAAAACGGGAGACAAGAGACCCAGTACTTC. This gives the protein CASSRQNGRQETQYF.